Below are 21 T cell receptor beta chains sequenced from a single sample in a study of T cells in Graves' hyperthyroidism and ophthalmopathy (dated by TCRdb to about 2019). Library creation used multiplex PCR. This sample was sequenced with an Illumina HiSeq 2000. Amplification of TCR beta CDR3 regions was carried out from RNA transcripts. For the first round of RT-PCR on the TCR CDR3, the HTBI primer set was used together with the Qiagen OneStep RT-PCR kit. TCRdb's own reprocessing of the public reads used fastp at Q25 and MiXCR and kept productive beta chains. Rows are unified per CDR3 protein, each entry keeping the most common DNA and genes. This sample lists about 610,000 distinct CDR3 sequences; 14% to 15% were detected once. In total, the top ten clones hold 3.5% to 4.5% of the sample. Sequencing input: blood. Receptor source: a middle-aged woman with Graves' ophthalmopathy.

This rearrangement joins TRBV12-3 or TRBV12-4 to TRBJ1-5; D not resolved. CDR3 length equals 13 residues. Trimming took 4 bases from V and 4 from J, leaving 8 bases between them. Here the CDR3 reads CASSSIGNQPQHF. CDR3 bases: TGTGCCAGCAGTTCGATTGGGAATCAGCCCCAGCATTTT.

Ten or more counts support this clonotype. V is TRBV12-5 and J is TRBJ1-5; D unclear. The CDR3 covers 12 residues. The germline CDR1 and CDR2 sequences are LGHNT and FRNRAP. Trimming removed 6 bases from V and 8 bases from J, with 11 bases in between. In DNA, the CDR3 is TGTGCTAGTGGCCCAATGGTGGAGCCCCAGCATTTT. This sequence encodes CASGPMVEPQHF.

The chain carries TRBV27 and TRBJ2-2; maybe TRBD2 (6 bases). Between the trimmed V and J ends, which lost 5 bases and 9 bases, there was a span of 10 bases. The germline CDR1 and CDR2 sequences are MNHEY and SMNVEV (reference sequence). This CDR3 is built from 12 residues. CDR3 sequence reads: CASSAGSRELFF. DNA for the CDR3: TGTGCCAGCAGTGCGGGGTCCAGGGAGCTGTTTTTT.

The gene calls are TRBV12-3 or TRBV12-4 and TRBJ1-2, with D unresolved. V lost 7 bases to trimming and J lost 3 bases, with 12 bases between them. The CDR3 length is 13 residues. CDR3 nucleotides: TGTGCCAGCAATCCTGGGATCGACTATGGCTACACCTTC. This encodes CASNPGIDYGYTF.

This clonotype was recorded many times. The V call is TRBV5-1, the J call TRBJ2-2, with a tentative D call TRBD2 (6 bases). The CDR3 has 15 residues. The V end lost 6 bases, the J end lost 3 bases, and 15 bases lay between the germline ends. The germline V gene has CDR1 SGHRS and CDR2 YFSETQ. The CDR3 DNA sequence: TGCGCCAGCACCTCGAGGGACTTCTACACCGGGGAGCTGTTTTTT. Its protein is CASTSRDFYTGELFF.

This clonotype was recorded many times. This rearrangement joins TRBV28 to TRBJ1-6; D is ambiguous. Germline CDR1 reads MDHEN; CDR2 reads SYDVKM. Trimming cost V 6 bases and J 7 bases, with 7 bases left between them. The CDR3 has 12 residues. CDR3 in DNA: TGTGCCAGCAGGGTAGGGAATTCACCCCTCCACTTT. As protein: CASRVGNSPLHF.

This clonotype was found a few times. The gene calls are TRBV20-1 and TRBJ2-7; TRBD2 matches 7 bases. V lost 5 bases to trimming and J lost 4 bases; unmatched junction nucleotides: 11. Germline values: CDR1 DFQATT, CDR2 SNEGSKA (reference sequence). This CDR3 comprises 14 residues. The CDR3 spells CSAGRVGGSYEQYF. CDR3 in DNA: TGCAGTGCTGGGAGGGTCGGCGGGAGTTACGAGCAGTACTTC.

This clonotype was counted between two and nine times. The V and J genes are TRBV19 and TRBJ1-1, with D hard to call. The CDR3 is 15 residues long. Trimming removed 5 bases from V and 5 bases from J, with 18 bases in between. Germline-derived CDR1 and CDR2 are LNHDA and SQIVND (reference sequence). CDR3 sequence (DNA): TGTGCCAGTAGTCCGCGGCCCGTCGGGGAAACTGAAGCTTTCTTT. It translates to CASSPRPVGETEAFF.

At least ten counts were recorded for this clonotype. CDR3 residues: CASSDPGASDSYEQYF. In nucleotides, the CDR3 is TGTGCCAGCAGTGACCCCGGGGCTAGCGACTCCTACGAGCAGTACTTC. The chain joins TRBV6-1 to TRBJ2-7, with a possible D match to TRBD2 (6 bases). Germline V gene lookup returns CDR1 MNHNS and CDR2 SASEGT. The CDR3 has 16 residues. Trimming cost V 3 bases and J 0 bases, with 15 bases left between them.

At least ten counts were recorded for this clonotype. The CDR3 region is CASSQAGLYYEQYF. The CDR3 DNA reads as TGTGCCAGCAGCCAAGCAGGACTATACTACGAGCAGTACTTC. The V and J genes are TRBV4-2 and TRBJ2-7; the D gene is possibly TRBD2 (6 bases). CDR1 and CDR2 from the germline V gene are LGHNA and YNFKEQ. Trimming cost V 1 base and J 3 bases, with 10 bases left between them. The CDR3 is 14 residues long.

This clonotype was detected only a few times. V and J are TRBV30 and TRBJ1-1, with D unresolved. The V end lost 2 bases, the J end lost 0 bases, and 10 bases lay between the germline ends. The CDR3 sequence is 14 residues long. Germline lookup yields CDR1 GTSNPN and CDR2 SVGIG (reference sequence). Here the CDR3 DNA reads TGTGCCTGGAGTCAAGACGGTATGAACACTGAAGCTTTCTTT. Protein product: CAWSQDGMNTEAFF.

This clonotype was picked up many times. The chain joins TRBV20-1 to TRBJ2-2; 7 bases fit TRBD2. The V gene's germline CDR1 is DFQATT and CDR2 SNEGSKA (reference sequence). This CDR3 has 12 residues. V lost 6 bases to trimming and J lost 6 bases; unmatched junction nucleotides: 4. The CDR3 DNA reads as TGCAGTGCCCGTCGGGGGGCCGGGGAGCTGTTTTTT. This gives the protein CSARRGAGELFF.

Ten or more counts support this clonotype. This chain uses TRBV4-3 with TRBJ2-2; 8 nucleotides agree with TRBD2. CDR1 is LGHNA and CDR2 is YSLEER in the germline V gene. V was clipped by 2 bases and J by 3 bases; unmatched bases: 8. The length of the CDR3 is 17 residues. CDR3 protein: CASSQYRSGSDTGELFF. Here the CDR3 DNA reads TGCGCCAGCAGCCAATACCGAAGCGGGAGTGACACCGGGGAGCTGTTTTTT.

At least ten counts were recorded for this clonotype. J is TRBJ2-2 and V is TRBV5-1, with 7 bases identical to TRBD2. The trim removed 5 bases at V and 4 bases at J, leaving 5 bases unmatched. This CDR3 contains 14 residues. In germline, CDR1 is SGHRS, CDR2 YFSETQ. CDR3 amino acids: CASRGGSTTGELFF. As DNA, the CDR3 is TGCGCCAGCAGGGGAGGGTCAACCACCGGGGAGCTGTTTTTT. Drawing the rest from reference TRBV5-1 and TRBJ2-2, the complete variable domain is KAGVTQTPRYLIKTRGQQVTLSCSPISGHRSVSWYQQTPGQGLQFLFEYFSETQRNKGNFPGRFSGRQFSNSRSEMNVSTLELGDSALYLCASRGGSTTGELFFGEGSRLTVL.

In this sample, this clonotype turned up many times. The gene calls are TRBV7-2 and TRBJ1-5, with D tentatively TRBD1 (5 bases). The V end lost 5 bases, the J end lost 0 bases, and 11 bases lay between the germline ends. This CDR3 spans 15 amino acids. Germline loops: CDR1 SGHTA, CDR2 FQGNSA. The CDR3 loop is CASSAWDGSNQPQHF. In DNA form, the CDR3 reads TGTGCCAGCAGCGCCTGGGACGGTAGCAATCAGCCCCAGCATTTT.

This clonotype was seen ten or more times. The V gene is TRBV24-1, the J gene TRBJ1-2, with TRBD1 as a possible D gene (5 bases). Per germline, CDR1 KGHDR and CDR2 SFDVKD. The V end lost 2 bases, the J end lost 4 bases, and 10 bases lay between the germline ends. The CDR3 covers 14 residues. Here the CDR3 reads CATSDSGTVYGYTF. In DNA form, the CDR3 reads TGTGCCACCAGTGATTCCGGGACGGTCTATGGCTACACCTTC.

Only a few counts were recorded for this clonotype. CDR3 DNA sequence: TGTGCCAGCAGGGCCTATACAGGGCCCGCCACCGGGGAGCTGTTTTTT. Amino acids: CASRAYTGPATGELFF. This chain connects TRBV6-1 to TRBJ2-2; a possible D gene is TRBD1 (6 bases). The V gene lost 6 bases and the J gene lost 4 bases, with 18 bases spanning the gap. The CDR3 is made up of 16 amino acids. Germline-derived CDR1 and CDR2 are MNHNS and SASEGT.

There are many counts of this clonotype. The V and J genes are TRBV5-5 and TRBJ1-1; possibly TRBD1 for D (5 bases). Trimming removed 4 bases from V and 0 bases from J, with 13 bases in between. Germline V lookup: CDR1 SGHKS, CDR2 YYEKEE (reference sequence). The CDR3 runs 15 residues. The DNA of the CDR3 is TGTGCCAGCAGCCCGCCGACAGCCATGAACACTGAAGCTTTCTTT. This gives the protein CASSPPTAMNTEAFF. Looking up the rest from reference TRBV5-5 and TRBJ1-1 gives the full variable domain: DAGVTQSPTHLIKTRGQQVTLRCSPISGHKSVSWYQQVLGQGPQFIFQYYEKEERGRGNFPDRFSARQFPNYSSELNVNALLLGDSALYLCASSPPTAMNTEAFFGQGTRLTVV.

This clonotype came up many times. The CDR3 region is CASSLWGNSYEQYF. As DNA, the CDR3 is TGTGCCAGCAGTTTATGGGGTAACTCCTACGAGCAGTACTTC. The chain carries TRBV28 and TRBJ2-7; D gene ambiguous. V was shortened by 0 bases and J by 0 bases, with 6 bases between the two germline ends. The CDR3 has 14 amino acids. Germline V lookup: CDR1 MDHEN, CDR2 SYDVKM. The complete variable domain, with remaining parts taken from reference TRBV28 and TRBJ2-7, reads DVKVTQSSRYLVKRTGEKVFLECVQDMDHENMFWYRQDPGLGLRLIYFSYDVKMKEKGDIPEGYSVSREKKERFSLILESASTNQTSMYLCASSLWGNSYEQYFGPGTRLTVT.

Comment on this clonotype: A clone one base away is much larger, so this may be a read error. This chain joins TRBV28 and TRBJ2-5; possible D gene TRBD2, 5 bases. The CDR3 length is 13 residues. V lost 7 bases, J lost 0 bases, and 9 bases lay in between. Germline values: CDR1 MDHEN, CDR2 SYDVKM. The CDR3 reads CASMGSDQETQYF. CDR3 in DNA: TGTGCCAGCATGGGGAGCGACCAAGAGACCCAGTACTTC.

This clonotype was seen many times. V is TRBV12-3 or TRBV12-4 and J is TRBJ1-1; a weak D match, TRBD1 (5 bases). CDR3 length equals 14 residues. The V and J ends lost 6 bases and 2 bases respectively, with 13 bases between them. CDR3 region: CASSLQDTNTEAFF. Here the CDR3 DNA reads TGTGCCAGCAGCCTTCAGGACACCAACACTGAAGCTTTCTTT.